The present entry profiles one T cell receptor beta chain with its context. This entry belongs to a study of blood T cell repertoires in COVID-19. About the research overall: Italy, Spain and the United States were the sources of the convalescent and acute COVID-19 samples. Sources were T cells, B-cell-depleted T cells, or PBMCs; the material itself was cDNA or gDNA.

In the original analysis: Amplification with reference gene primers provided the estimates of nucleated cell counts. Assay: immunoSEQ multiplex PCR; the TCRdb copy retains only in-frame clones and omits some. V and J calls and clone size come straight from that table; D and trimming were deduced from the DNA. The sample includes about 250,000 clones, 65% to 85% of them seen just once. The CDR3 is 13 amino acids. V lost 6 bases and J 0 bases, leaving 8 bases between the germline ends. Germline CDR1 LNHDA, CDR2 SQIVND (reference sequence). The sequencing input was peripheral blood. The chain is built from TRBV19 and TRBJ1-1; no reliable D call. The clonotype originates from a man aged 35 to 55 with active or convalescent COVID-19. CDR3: CASRSYLNTEAFF. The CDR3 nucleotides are TGTGCCAGTAGGTCGTATCTGAACACTGAAGCTTTCTTT.